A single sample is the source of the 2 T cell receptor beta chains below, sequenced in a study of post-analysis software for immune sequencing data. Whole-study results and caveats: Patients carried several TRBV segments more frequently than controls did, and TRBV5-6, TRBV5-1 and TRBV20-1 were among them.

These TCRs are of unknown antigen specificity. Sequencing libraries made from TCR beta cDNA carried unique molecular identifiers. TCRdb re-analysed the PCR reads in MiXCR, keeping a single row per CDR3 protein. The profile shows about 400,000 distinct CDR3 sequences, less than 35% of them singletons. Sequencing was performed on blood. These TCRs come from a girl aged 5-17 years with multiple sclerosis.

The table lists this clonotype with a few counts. CDR3 residues: CASRVSTDTQYF. CDR3 DNA: TGTGCCAGCAGGGTTAGCACAGATACGCAGTATTTT. This chain joins TRBV12-3 or TRBV12-4 and TRBJ2-3, with D uncertain. Trimming pared 6 bases from V and 0 bases from J, leaving 4 bases between. The length of the CDR3 is 12 residues.

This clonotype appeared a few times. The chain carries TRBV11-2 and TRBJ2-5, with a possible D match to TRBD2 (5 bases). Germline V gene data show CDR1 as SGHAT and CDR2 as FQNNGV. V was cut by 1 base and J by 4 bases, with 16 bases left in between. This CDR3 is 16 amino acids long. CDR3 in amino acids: CASSLATAVTGETQYF. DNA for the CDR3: TGTGCCAGCAGCTTAGCAACAGCGGTCACGGGAGAGACCCAGTACTTC.